Listed below are T cell receptor beta chains from one sample, sequenced in a study of shared clonotypes between healthy human individuals. Sequenced by immunoSEQ multiplex PCR; TCRdb stores in-frame clones only, minus some. The sample holds 2 million to 2.5 million clones, about 95% seen once. The specimen sequenced was naive CD4+ T cells sorted from blood. These TCRs come from a man between 18 and 29 years old in good health. Both conserved end residues are part of each CDR3. Each record gives: V gene, J gene, D gene, CDR3 length, CDR3 protein, CDR3 DNA. A D gene is named only where the DNA matches it firmly.

>TRBV5-6|TRBJ1-3|TRBD1|16
CASSSGTGDRGNTIYF
TGTGCCAGCAGCTCCGGGACAGGGGACCGCGGAAACACCATATATTTT
>TRBV20-1|TRBJ1-2|NA|11
CSAIRSGGYTF
TGCAGTGCTATTCGCTCCGGTGGCTACACCTTC
>TRBV7-9|TRBJ1-3|NA|15
CASSAGQISGNTIYF
TGTGCCAGCAGCGCAGGACAGATCTCTGGAAACACCATATATTTT
>TRBV28|TRBJ1-1|TRBD1|16
CASSFPRGPRNTEAFF
TGTGCCAGCAGTTTTCCCAGGGGGCCGAGGAACACTGAAGCTTTCTTT
>TRBV30|TRBJ1-6|TRBD1|16
CAWSASGTGRNSPLHF
TGTGCCTGGAGTGCCTCCGGGACAGGGCGTAATTCACCCCTCCACTTT
>TRBV10-1|TRBJ1-2|NA|13
CASSESRAGGYTF
TGCGCCAGCAGTGAGTCGAGGGCTGGTGGCTACACCTTC
>TRBV5-4|TRBJ1-2|TRBD1|17
CASSSLNPGQGGYGYTF
TGTGCCAGCAGCTCCTTGAACCCCGGACAGGGAGGCTATGGCTACACCTTC
>TRBV7-2|TRBJ2-1|TRBD1|15
CASSPQGISYNEQFF
TGTGCCAGCAGTCCACAGGGGATATCCTACAATGAGCAGTTCTTC
>TRBV11-2|TRBJ1-3|NA|13
CASSAQGRNTIYF
TGTGCCAGCAGTGCGCAGGGCAGAAACACCATATATTTT
>TRBV5-1|TRBJ1-4|NA|14
CASSPGSRGEKLFF
TGCGCCAGCAGCCCAGGGAGTAGGGGTGAAAAACTGTTTTTT
>TRBV19|TRBJ2-7|TRBD1|15
CASSIQAGGSYEQYF
TGTGCCAGTAGTATACAGGCAGGGGGATCCTACGAGCAGTACTTC
>TRBV2|TRBJ1-5|NA|14
CASSVWQPNQPQHF
TGTGCCAGCAGTGTGTGGCAGCCCAATCAGCCCCAGCATTTT